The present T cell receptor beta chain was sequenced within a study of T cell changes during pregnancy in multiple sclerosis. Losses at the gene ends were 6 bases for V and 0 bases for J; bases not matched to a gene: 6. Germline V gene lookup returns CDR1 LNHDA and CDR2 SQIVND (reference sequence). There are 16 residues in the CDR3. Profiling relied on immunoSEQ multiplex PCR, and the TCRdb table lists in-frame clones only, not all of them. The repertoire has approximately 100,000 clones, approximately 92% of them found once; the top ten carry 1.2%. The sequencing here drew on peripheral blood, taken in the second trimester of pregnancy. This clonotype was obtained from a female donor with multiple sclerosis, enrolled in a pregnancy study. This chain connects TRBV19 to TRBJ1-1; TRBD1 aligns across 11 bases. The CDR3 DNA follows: TGTGCCAGTAGACGACGGACAGGGGGCATGAACACTGAAGCTTTCTTT. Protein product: CASRRRTGGMNTEAFF.